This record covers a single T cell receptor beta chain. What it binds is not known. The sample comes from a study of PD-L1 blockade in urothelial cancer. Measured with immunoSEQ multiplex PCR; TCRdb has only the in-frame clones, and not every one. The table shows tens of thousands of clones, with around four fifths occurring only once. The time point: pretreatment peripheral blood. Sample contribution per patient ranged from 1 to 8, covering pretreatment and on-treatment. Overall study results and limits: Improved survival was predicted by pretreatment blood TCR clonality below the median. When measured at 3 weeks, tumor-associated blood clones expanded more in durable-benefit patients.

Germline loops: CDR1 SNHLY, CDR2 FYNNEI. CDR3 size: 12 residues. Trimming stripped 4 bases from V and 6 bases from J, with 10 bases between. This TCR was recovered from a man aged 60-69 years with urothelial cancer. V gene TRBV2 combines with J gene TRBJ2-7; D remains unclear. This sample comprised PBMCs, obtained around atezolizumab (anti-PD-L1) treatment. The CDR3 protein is CASSGWAGEQYF. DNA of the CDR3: TGTGCCAGCAGTGGGTGGGCCGGCGAGCAGTACTTC.